This is a list of T cell receptor beta chains from one sample in a study of technical replicates of blood from a few donors. Sequencing was performed with immunoSEQ multiplex PCR; in TCRdb, only in-frame clones are kept and a portion is missing. The sample shows about 72,000 clones, around 95% of them seen only once. The sequenced sample consisted of T cells isolated from PBMCs. These receptors originate from a human donor in good health. CDR3s include the opening cysteine and the closing phenylalanine or tryptophan.

V	J	CDR3
TRBV28	TRBJ2-2	CASRAREGLFGELFF
TRBV6-5	TRBJ1-2	CASRGTGTASYGYTF
TRBV20-1	TRBJ2-7	CSASHGYEQYF
TRBV7-6	TRBJ1-1	CASSEGNTEAFF
TRBV5-1	TRBJ2-3	CASSLIPTSGGDTQYF
TRBV6-4	TRBJ2-3	CASSRTSGGSDTQYF
TRBV7-6	TRBJ1-2	CASSLFRTATDGYTF
TRBV6-5	NA	CASIHPGQYF
TRBV11-3	TRBJ2-5	CASSLIGRGGETQYF
TRBV25-1	TRBJ2-1	CASSATDWAGQFF
TRBV7-3	TRBJ2-3	CASSPYLIGGAKDTQYF
TRBV19	TRBJ1-5	CASSVLSGNQPQHF
TRBV19	TRBJ1-1	CASSIVPGGYTEAFF
TRBV2	TRBJ2-7	CASSGVTGGYEQYF
TRBV27	TRBJ1-2	CASSLTDRVRFGYTF
TRBV6-5	TRBJ2-3	CASRGKRSPTDTQYF
TRBV5-1	TRBJ2-2	CASSLGEGTNTGELFF
TRBV29-1	TRBJ2-7	CSVSQGITGREQYF
TRBV5-6	TRBJ1-6	CASSLEGTLHF
TRBV4-1	TRBJ2-2	CASSREGLATTGELFF
TRBV7-9	TRBJ2-1	CASSFGSGGRARDEQFF
TRBV6-6	TRBJ1-1	CASSWTGEVVAEAFF
TRBV5-1	TRBJ2-3	CASSLPPREVTDTQYF
TRBV6-1	TRBJ2-7	CASSRDRDLHEQYF
TRBV7-8	TRBJ2-7	CASSLGDRTYEQYF
TRBV6-6	TRBJ1-3	CASSAGQGAIGNTIYF
TRBV6-1	TRBJ2-7	CASSDARSEQYF
TRBV19	TRBJ2-3	CASSIETLTGTDTQYF